This is a list of T cell receptor beta chains from one sample in a study of CD8+ T cells in alopecia areata. The table came from immunoSEQ multiplex PCR; TCRdb's copy has only in-frame clones and leaves some out. The sample includes approximately 150,000 clones, 50% to 65% of them seen just once. The sample comprised CD4+ T cells sorted from blood. The receptors were sampled from a human donor in good health. CDR3s include the opening cysteine and the closing phenylalanine or tryptophan. A D gene is named only where the DNA matches it firmly. Expanded clones get a size class; other rows say once, few or many, or leave the size out.

CDR3 DNA: TGTGCCAGTAGTATCGGGGGGCGCGCCTATGGCTACACCTTC
CDR3 protein: CASSIGGRAYGYTF
V gene: TRBV19
D gene: .
CDR3 length: 14
clone size: .
J gene: TRBJ1-2

CDR3 DNA: TGTGCCAGCAGCCCCGCCCACACCGGGGAGCTGTTTTTT
CDR3 protein: CASSPAHTGELFF
V gene: TRBV5-4
D gene: .
CDR3 length: 13
clone size: few
J gene: TRBJ2-2

CDR3 DNA: TGCGCCAGCAGCCAATTGCACTCCCCCTACAATGAGCAGTTCTTC
CDR3 protein: CASSQLHSPYNEQFF
V gene: TRBV4-1
D gene: .
CDR3 length: 15
clone size: .
J gene: TRBJ2-1

CDR3 DNA: TGTGCCAGCAGGTGGACAGTAACCGGGGAGCTGTTTTTT
CDR3 protein: CASRWTVTGELFF
V gene: TRBV11-2
D gene: .
CDR3 length: 13
clone size: .
J gene: TRBJ2-2

CDR3 DNA: TGCAGTGCTCGGACTTACTACGAGCAGTACTTC
CDR3 protein: CSARTYYEQYF
V gene: TRBV20-1
D gene: .
CDR3 length: 11
clone size: .
J gene: TRBJ2-7

CDR3 DNA: TGTGCCAGCAGCTCCGGGACAGGGGAATACTATGGCTACACCTTC
CDR3 protein: CASSSGTGEYYGYTF
V gene: TRBV5-6
D gene: TRBD1
CDR3 length: 15
clone size: .
J gene: TRBJ1-2

CDR3 DNA: TGCGCCAGCAGTCTCAGGGTCTCCGAGCAGTACTTC
CDR3 protein: CASSLRVSEQYF
V gene: TRBV23-1
D gene: .
CDR3 length: 12
clone size: few
J gene: TRBJ2-7

CDR3 DNA: TGTGCCAGCAGTGAAATGAGGGACTACAATGAGCAGTTCTTC
CDR3 protein: CASSEMRDYNEQFF
V gene: TRBV25-1
D gene: .
CDR3 length: 14
clone size: .
J gene: TRBJ2-1

CDR3 DNA: TGCGCCAGCAGGGGACTAGCGGGATCGGAGACCCAGTACTTC
CDR3 protein: CASRGLAGSETQYF
V gene: TRBV5-1
D gene: TRBD2
CDR3 length: 14
clone size: few
J gene: TRBJ2-5

CDR3 DNA: TGCGCCAGCAGCTTGGGAGAGGCTTTGTACACCTTC
CDR3 protein: CASSLGEALYTF
V gene: TRBV5-1
D gene: .
CDR3 length: 12
clone size: .
J gene: TRBJ1-2

CDR3 DNA: TGTGCCTGGAGCTTAGACCTGTGGGACAATGAGCAGTTCTTC
CDR3 protein: CAWSLDLWDNEQFF
V gene: TRBV30
D gene: .
CDR3 length: 14
clone size: .
J gene: TRBJ2-1

CDR3 DNA: TGTGCCAGTCTCGGTACGAACACCGGGGAGCTGTTTTTT
CDR3 protein: CASLGTNTGELFF
V gene: TRBV19
D gene: .
CDR3 length: 13
clone size: few
J gene: TRBJ2-2

CDR3 DNA: TGTGCCAGCTCAGTCGGACAGGGGGACACTGAAGCTTTCTTT
CDR3 protein: CASSVGQGDTEAFF
V gene: TRBV18
D gene: TRBD1
CDR3 length: 14
clone size: .
J gene: TRBJ1-1

CDR3 DNA: TGTGCCAGCAGCTTAGGATACGGAACCACCTACGAGCAGTACTTC
CDR3 protein: CASSLGYGTTYEQYF
V gene: TRBV11-2
D gene: .
CDR3 length: 15
clone size: once
J gene: TRBJ2-7

CDR3 DNA: TGCGCCAGCAGGCCCACCGACAGGGACGGTCAGCCCCAGCATTTT
CDR3 protein: CASRPTDRDGQPQHF
V gene: TRBV4-1
D gene: TRBD1
CDR3 length: 15
clone size: .
J gene: TRBJ1-5

CDR3 DNA: TGTGCCAGCAGTTATTACCCCTCTAGGGGCGTTACGCAGTATTTT
CDR3 protein: CASSYYPSRGVTQYF
V gene: TRBV6-5
D gene: .
CDR3 length: 15
clone size: few
J gene: TRBJ2-3

CDR3 DNA: TGTGCCTGGAGTTTCGCGTCCGGGACAACAGAGACCCAGTACTTC
CDR3 protein: CAWSFASGTTETQYF
V gene: TRBV30
D gene: .
CDR3 length: 15
clone size: few
J gene: TRBJ2-5

CDR3 DNA: TGTGCCTGGAGTGTCGGATTCGCTAACTATGGCTACACCTTC
CDR3 protein: CAWSVGFANYGYTF
V gene: TRBV30
D gene: .
CDR3 length: 14
clone size: .
J gene: TRBJ1-2

CDR3 DNA: TGTGCCAGCAGCTTAGCACTAAGGACACTCAGCACAGATACGCAGTATTTT
CDR3 protein: CASSLALRTLSTDTQYF
V gene: TRBV7-2
D gene: .
CDR3 length: 17
clone size: .
J gene: TRBJ2-3

CDR3 DNA: TGCAGCGAAAACGCTCCGGGACCGAGCTCCTACGAGCAGTACTTC
CDR3 protein: CSENAPGPSSYEQYF
V gene: TRBV29-1
D gene: .
CDR3 length: 15
clone size: few
J gene: TRBJ2-7